Detailed here is one T cell receptor (beta chain). The data originate from a study of T cell changes during pregnancy in multiple sclerosis. V was clipped by 3 bases and J by 4 bases, with 9 bases between them. From germline, CDR1 is SGHVS and CDR2 FNYEAQ. CDR3 length: 13 amino acids. TCRdb keeps only in-frame clones here, not all; method: immunoSEQ multiplex PCR. The data show fewer than 80,000 clones, with around 94% seen just once and 0.11% to 0.15% held by the top ten. V gene TRBV7-6 combines with J gene TRBJ2-5, with D unresolved. Sequences were derived from CD4+ T cells from peripheral blood mononuclear cells, sampled after pregnancy. The TCR comes from a female donor with multiple sclerosis, enrolled in a pregnancy study. Written as DNA, the CDR3 is TGTGCCAGCAGCTTGTCTCCGAGAGAGACCCAGTACTTC. This gives the protein CASSLSPRETQYF.